This record concerns one T cell receptor (beta chain) sequence. The antigen remains undetermined. The sample is drawn from a study of OX40 agonist ivuxolimab in advanced cancers. Looking at the study overall: Of mixed ages from about 23 to 79 and averaging approximately 60 years, the group was 65% to 85% male. Prior anti-PD-1, anti-PD-L1 or anti-CTLA-4 therapy did not bar entry, and more than 35% had some.

CDR1 and CDR2 from the germline V gene are MDHEN and SYDVKM. The ends were cut back, 3 bases at V and 4 bases at J, with 14 bases in the middle. The CDR3 extends over 15 amino acids. Study-wide findings and caveats: Mean expanded clone counts were higher in CD8+ than CD4+ T cells.

The method was immunoSEQ multiplex PCR; TCRdb's version includes in-frame clones alone and lacks a portion of them. The repertoire holds some 15,000 clones, with approximately 80% as singletons. Sequenced material: CD4+ or CD8+ T cells sorted from blood, taken in a trial of the OX40 agonist ivuxolimab. The chain carries TRBV28 and TRBJ2-3; D may be TRBD2 (5 bases). The source of this sequence is an adult with an advanced solid tumor such as melanoma, head and neck, liver or kidney cancer. CDR3 residues: CASSFLGGGSDTQYF. The CDR3 DNA reads as TGTGCCAGCAGTTTCTTAGGAGGCGGGTCAGATACGCAGTATTTT.